Sequencing of this T cell receptor beta chain was carried out in a study of blood T cell repertoires in COVID-19. Study overall: Whether acute or convalescent, the COVID-19 samples came from the United States, Italy and Spain. PBMCs, B-cell-depleted T cells, or T cells provided the cDNA or gDNA that made up the material.

The V and J ends lost 2 bases and 2 bases respectively, with 12 bases between them. The V gene's germline CDR1 is SGHDN and CDR2 FVKESK. This CDR3 comprises 15 residues. Per the original methods: Amplified reference gene primers provided the basis for estimating nucleated cell counts. Method: immunoSEQ multiplex PCR; TCRdb's copy keeps in-frame clones and lacks some. The V and J calls and clone size are taken from that table; D and trimming were inferred from the DNA. This table has about 200,000 clones, 82% appearing once. One Seattle source followed patients from active infection through their disease course.

Sequencing used peripheral blood. V and J are TRBV14 and TRBJ2-5, with D tentatively TRBD1 (6 bases). The TCR comes from a woman aged 60-75 years with COVID-19, enrolled during active disease. CDR3: CASSQTLQGQETQYF. CDR3 coding DNA: TGTGCCAGCAGCCAAACCTTACAGGGACAAGAGACCCAGTACTTC. The full variable domain, with the rest looked up from reference TRBV14 and TRBJ2-5, is EAGVTQFPSHSVIEKGQTVTLRCDPISGHDNLYWYRRVMGKEIKFLLHFVKESKQDESGMPNNRFLAERTGGTYSTLKVQPAELEDSGVYFCASSQTLQGQETQYFGPGTRLLVL.